This T cell receptor beta chain was observed in a study of shared clonotypes between healthy human individuals. Study-wide points: Among the subsets, naive ones generally showed larger estimated richness than memory ones. It was only blood that was sampled, and tissue repertoires likely differ.

This table comes from immunoSEQ multiplex PCR, and its TCRdb copy is limited to in-frame clones, with some not included. The sample shows more than 550,000 clones, roughly 72% of them seen only once. Germline V lookup: CDR1 MGHRA, CDR2 YSYEKL. Unmatched junction bases numbered 10, after V lost 3 bases and J lost 1 base. CDR3 size: 17 residues. A remark on this clone: Its antigen is unknown.

This chain uses TRBV4-1 with TRBJ1-1; 8 nucleotides align to TRBD1. The sample was memory CD4+ T cells sorted from blood. The subset: CD45RA-negative fraction. This clonotype was sampled from a young woman in good health. The CDR3 sequence: CASSHGIGQGKNTEAFF. The CDR3 bases are TGCGCCAGCAGCCATGGAATCGGACAGGGCAAGAACACTGAAGCTTTCTTT.